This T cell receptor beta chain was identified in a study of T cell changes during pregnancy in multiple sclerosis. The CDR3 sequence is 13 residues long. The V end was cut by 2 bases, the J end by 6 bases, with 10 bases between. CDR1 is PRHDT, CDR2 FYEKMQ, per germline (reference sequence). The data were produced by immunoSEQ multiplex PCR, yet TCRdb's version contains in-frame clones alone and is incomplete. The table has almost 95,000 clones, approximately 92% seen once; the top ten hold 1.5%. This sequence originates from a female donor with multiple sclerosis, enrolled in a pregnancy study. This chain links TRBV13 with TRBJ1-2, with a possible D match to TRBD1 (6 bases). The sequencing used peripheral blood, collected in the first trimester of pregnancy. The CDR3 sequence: CASSLIAGDGYTF. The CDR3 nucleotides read TGTGCCAGCAGCTTAATAGCAGGGGATGGCTACACCTTC.